This T cell receptor (beta chain) was recovered during a study of blood T cells in healthy people across ages. In the study overall: With template switching, about one barcoded beta molecule was captured per two T cells.

The authors ran a second PCR of about 7 to 12 cycles using a sample-barcoded 5' primer and a J-beta primer mix. TCRdb used MiXCR to reprocess the 5' RACE reads, holding one entry per CDR3 protein. The data show just over 800,000 distinct CDR3 sequences, with 60% to 80% seen just once and 28% held by the top ten. The CDR3 length is 12 residues. V shed 3 bases and J shed 12 bases, with 13 bases lying between them. This TCR derives from a young man in good health. Sequencing used blood. The V gene is TRBV12-3 or TRBV12-4, the J gene TRBJ2-3; D remains ambiguous. The CDR3 region has the DNA TGTGCCAGCAGTTTTAAACTGCCTGGACAGTATTTT. It codes for CASSFKLPGQYF.